The present T cell receptor beta chain was sequenced within a study of CD8 T cells in Susac syndrome. TEMRA cells were FACS-enriched, and CD8+ and CD4+ T cells were isolated negatively. With random hexamers, reverse transcription was performed on about 0.5 to 1 ug of RNA. Amplification of TCR beta CDR3 used immunoSEQ multiplex PCR across 54 Vbeta and 13 Jbeta. Via MiXCR, TCRdb re-called the immunoSEQ multiplex PCR reads, giving one row per CDR3 protein. The sample includes around 130,000 distinct CDR3 sequences, under 95% of them seen just once. CDR3 length: 16 amino acids. V shed 7 bases and J shed 0 bases, with 16 bases lying between them. Germline lookup yields CDR1 MNHEY and CDR2 SVGEGT.

Source material: CD8+ T cells from PBMCs. The V call is TRBV6-2 or TRBV6-3, the J call TRBJ2-1, with D possibly TRBD2 on 6 matching bases. The clonotype comes from a human donor with multiple sclerosis. The DNA for the CDR3 is TGTGCCAGCACCAACTCGGGACTCCGCTCCTACAATGAGCAGTTCTTC. Translated, it gives CASTNSGLRSYNEQFF.